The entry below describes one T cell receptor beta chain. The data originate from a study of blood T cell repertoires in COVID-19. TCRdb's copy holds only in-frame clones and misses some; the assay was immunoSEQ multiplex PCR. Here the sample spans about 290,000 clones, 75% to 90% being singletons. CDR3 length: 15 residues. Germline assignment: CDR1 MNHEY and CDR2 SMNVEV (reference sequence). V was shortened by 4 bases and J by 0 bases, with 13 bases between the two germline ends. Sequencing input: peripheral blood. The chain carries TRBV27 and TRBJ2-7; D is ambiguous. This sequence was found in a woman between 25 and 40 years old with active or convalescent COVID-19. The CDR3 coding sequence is TGTGCCAGCAGTTCCGGTTCGTTACGCTCCTACGAGCAGTACTTC. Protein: CASSSGSLRSYEQYF.